The 18 T cell receptor beta chains in this list originate from one sample, sequenced in a study of graft-versus-host responses after intestinal transplantation. What these receptors recognize is not known. TCRdb's table, derived via immunoSEQ multiplex PCR, lists solely in-frame clones and lacks some. The sample has more than 70,000 clones; 80% to 95% are singletons. This material consisted of unstimulated CD8+ T cells sorted from spleen or lymph node cells, taken before transplant. These receptors were taken from a human donor who was the organ donor for an intestinal transplant.

This rearrangement joins TRBV11-2 to TRBJ2-1; D possibly corresponds to TRBD2 (6 bases). The length of the CDR3 is 16 residues. V lost 1 base and J lost 2, with 12 bases in between. The germline CDR1 and CDR2 sequences are SGHAT and FQNNGV. In DNA form, the CDR3 reads TGTGCCAGCAGCTTAGCCGTAGCGGTGCCCTACAATGAGCAGTTCTTC. Protein product: CASSLAVAVPYNEQFF.

V usage is TRBV27 and J usage is TRBJ2-7, with TRBD2 matching 9 bases. CDR3 length: 14 amino acids. Germline loops: CDR1 MNHEY, CDR2 SMNVEV (reference sequence). J gave up 3 bases and V 5 bases, and 5 bases lay outside the gene matches. CDR3 DNA: TGTGCCAGCAGTGCAGCGGGGGGAAGCTACGAGCAGTACTTC. It specifies CASSAAGGSYEQYF.

The chain joins TRBV28 to TRBJ1-5; D remains unclear. The CDR3 is 14 residues long. V was trimmed by 3 bases and J by 7 bases, leaving 13 bases between them. CDR1 MDHEN and CDR2 SYDVKM come from the germline V gene. DNA of the CDR3: TGTGCCAGCAGTTTTATGACATCGGGGCAGCCCCAGCATTTT. It translates to CASSFMTSGQPQHF.

This chain links TRBV2 with TRBJ2-3; unclear D gene. The V gene's germline CDR1 is SNHLY and CDR2 FYNNEI. Trimming stripped 5 bases from V and 0 bases from J, with 12 bases between. This CDR3 has 15 residues. In DNA form, the CDR3 reads TGTGCCAGCAGTCGAGTCTCATCTAGCACAGATACGCAGTATTTT. Translating gives CASSRVSSSTDTQYF.

For the CDR3, the DNA is TGTGCCAGCAGCGTGGCCGGGACAACCTCTGGAAACACCATATATTTT. This sequence encodes CASSVAGTTSGNTIYF. V usage is TRBV9 and J usage is TRBJ1-3, with D possibly being TRBD1 (6 bases). There are 16 residues in the CDR3. V was clipped by 2 bases and J by 0 bases, with 12 bases between them. Germline CDR1 SGDLS, CDR2 YYNGEE.

The CDR3 region has the DNA TGCGCCAGCAGCCAAGAGTTGGTAGCGGGGTTAGATACGCAGTATTTT. It translates to CASSQELVAGLDTQYF. V and J are TRBV4-3 and TRBJ2-3; 8 nucleotides align to TRBD2. The CDR3 sequence is 16 residues long. Trimming took 0 bases from V and 5 from J; bases not matched to a gene: 7. Germline V gene data show CDR1 as LGHNA and CDR2 as YSLEER.

CDR3 protein: CASSVVTASYEQYF. CDR3 bases: TGTGCCAGCAGCGTAGTGACAGCATCCTACGAGCAGTACTTC. The rearrangement joins TRBV9 to TRBJ2-7, with D perhaps matching TRBD1 (5 bases). From germline, CDR1 is SGDLS and CDR2 YYNGEE. The CDR3 is 14 residues long. Between the trimmed V and J ends, which lost 0 bases and 1 base, there was a span of 8 bases.

J is TRBJ2-5 and V is TRBV5-1; weak D call: TRBD1 (5 bases). The CDR3 length is 15 residues. Trimming took off 2 bases at V and 2 bases at J, with 13 bases between the two ends. Germline V gene sequence: CDR1 SGHRS, CDR2 YFSETQ. Written as DNA, the CDR3 is TGCGCCAGCAGCTTATTCGGTAGGGGACAAGAGACCCAGTACTTC. This sequence encodes CASSLFGRGQETQYF.

The CDR3 sequence is CASSLGETGELFF. CDR3 DNA: TGTGCCAGCAGCTTAGGGGAGACCGGGGAGCTGTTTTTT. The chain uses TRBV7-9 and TRBJ2-2; weak D call: TRBD2 (5 bases). The CDR3 is 13 amino acids. The germline V and J ends were trimmed by 1 base and 5 bases, with 5 bases remaining between them. CDR1 is SEHNR, CDR2 FQNEAQ, per germline (reference sequence).

The gene calls are TRBV7-3 and TRBJ1-1; TRBD1 might be the D (5 bases). CDR1 is SGHTA and CDR2 is FQGTGA in the germline V gene. The CDR3 spans 13 residues. Trimming shortened V by 5 bases and J by 5 bases, and 12 bases separated the two germline ends. The CDR3 loop reads CASSQMGGTEAFF. The DNA of the CDR3 is TGTGCCAGCAGCCAAATGGGGGGAACTGAAGCTTTCTTT.

The chain links TRBV4-3 to TRBJ2-4; TRBD2 matches at 11 bases. Losses at the gene ends were 4 bases for V and 6 bases for J; bases not matched to a gene: 5. Germline V gives CDR1 LGHNA, CDR2 YSLEER. This CDR3 has 15 residues. The CDR3 sequence is CASSPRLAGPNIQYF. The CDR3 DNA sequence: TGCGCCAGCAGCCCCAGACTAGCGGGGCCAAACATTCAGTACTTC.

Written as DNA, the CDR3 is TGTGCCAGCAGCGCAGGCATAGCCAAAAACATTCAGTACTTC. It codes for CASSAGIAKNIQYF. The rearrangement links TRBV9 to TRBJ2-4; D is ambiguous. The germline V gene encodes CDR1 SGDLS and CDR2 YYNGEE. Trimming pared 3 bases from V and 0 bases from J, leaving 7 bases between. This CDR3 region has 14 residues.

The chain has TRBV19 and TRBJ2-7; the D gene is possibly TRBD2 (5 bases). CDR3 length equals 15 residues. Germline CDR1 reads LNHDA; CDR2 reads SQIVND (reference sequence). The V end lost 3 bases, the J end lost 3 bases, and 15 bases lay between the germline ends. Here the CDR3 reads CASSIGSGYVYEQYF. CDR3 sequence (DNA): TGTGCCAGTAGTATCGGCAGCGGTTACGTCTACGAGCAGTACTTC.

V is TRBV6-1 and J is TRBJ1-6; 7 bases map to TRBD1. The germline V gene has CDR1 MNHNS and CDR2 SASEGT. The V segment lost 2 bases and the J segment 9 bases; nucleotides outside the gene matches: 7. CDR3 size: 15 residues. CDR3 nucleotides: TGTGCCAGCAGTGAAACAGGGGAGAGGATTTCACCCCTCCACTTT. Translating it yields CASSETGERISPLHF.

The gene calls are TRBV18 and TRBJ1-4, with a possible D match to TRBD1 (5 bases). The V gene's germline CDR1 is KGHSH and CDR2 LQKENI. V dropped 6 bases and J dropped 0 bases, with 14 bases sitting between them. The CDR3 loop spans 16 amino acids. The CDR3 loop reads CASSPGPGATNEKLFF. Here the CDR3 DNA reads TGTGCCAGCTCCCCGGGGCCGGGGGCAACTAATGAAAAACTGTTTTTT.

CDR3 DNA sequence: TGCGCCAGCAGCCTGGTGAGCGGGGGTTACAATGAGCAGTTCTTC. This encodes CASSLVSGGYNEQFF. The rearrangement links TRBV4-3 to TRBJ2-1; 8 nucleotides agree with TRBD2. The CDR3 has 15 residues. The germline V gene encodes CDR1 LGHNA and CDR2 YSLEER. Trimming took 4 bases from V and 4 from J; bases not matched to a gene: 6.

The chain joins TRBV2 to TRBJ1-2, with D uncertain. CDR3 length: 13 residues. The V end lost 4 bases, the J end lost 2 bases, and 8 bases lay between the germline ends. Germline CDR1 is SNHLY and CDR2 is FYNNEI. The CDR3 sequence is CASSGDNNYGYTF. The CDR3 nucleotides are TGTGCCAGCAGTGGAGACAACAACTATGGCTACACCTTC.

This chain joins TRBV4-1 and TRBJ1-5; TRBD1 might be the D (6 bases). This CDR3 is 16 amino acids long. Germline values: CDR1 MGHRA, CDR2 YSYEKL. V lost 0 bases and J lost 6, with 15 bases in between. The CDR3 region is CASSQENREYGQPQHF. The CDR3 nucleotides read TGCGCCAGCAGCCAAGAAAACAGGGAGTACGGTCAGCCCCAGCATTTT.